This T cell receptor (beta chain) was captured in a study of blood T cell repertoires in COVID-19. Study-level background: Sample material is recorded as cDNA or gDNA derived from T cells, B-cell-depleted T cells, or PBMCs.

Trimming stripped 3 bases from V and 4 bases from J, with 16 bases between. Germline loops: CDR1 LNHDA, CDR2 SQIVND (reference sequence). The CDR3 length is 16 residues. Study processing details: Reference gene primer amplification yielded estimated nucleated cell counts. This table comes from immunoSEQ multiplex PCR, and its TCRdb copy is limited to in-frame clones, with some not included. That table gives V, J and clone size, and the DNA gave D and trimming. The sample has roughly 440,000 clones, around 89% seen once. Enrolment of Seattle patients took place during active infection, and they were followed longitudinally.

The sample taken for sequencing was peripheral blood. This TCR was sampled from a woman aged 45 to 65 with COVID-19, enrolled during active disease. This chain links TRBV19 with TRBJ2-1; possibly TRBD1 for D (6 bases). The CDR3 bases are TGTGCCAGTAGTATTTCAGGACAGAACCTGTACAATGAGCAGTTCTTC. Protein sequence: CASSISGQNLYNEQFF.